The 15 T cell receptor beta chains reported below all come from one sample, sequenced in a study of T cell responses to AZD1222 COVID-19 vaccine. This table comes from immunoSEQ multiplex PCR, and its TCRdb copy is limited to in-frame clones, with some not included. The sample records 92,000 or so clones, approximately 91% being singletons. The starting material was peripheral blood, obtained 28 days after the second AZD1222 dose. The source is an adult who received the AZD1222 COVID-19 vaccine.

The chain recombines TRBV2 with TRBJ1-4; D is ambiguous. The V and J ends lost 8 bases and 2 bases respectively, with 12 bases between them. The V gene's germline CDR1 is SNHLY and CDR2 FYNNEI. This CDR3 is built from 14 residues. The CDR3 sequence: CASESGYTNEKLFF. CDR3 bases: TGTGCCAGCGAGAGCGGGTACACTAATGAAAAACTGTTTTTT.

The genes are TRBV5-1 and TRBJ2-1; TRBD1 agrees at 9 bases. The V segment lost 4 bases and the J segment 1 base; nucleotides outside the gene matches: 3. From germline, CDR1 is SGHRS and CDR2 YFSETQ. The CDR3 runs to 15 residues. The CDR3 protein is CASSPGTGSYNEQFF. DNA of the CDR3: TGCGCCAGCAGCCCCGGGACAGGGTCCTACAATGAGCAGTTCTTC.

The chain links TRBV6-2 or TRBV6-3 to TRBJ1-5; the D gene is possibly TRBD1 (5 bases). V was trimmed by 5 bases and J by 5 bases, leaving 16 bases between them. Germline V gives CDR1 MNHEY, CDR2 SVGEGT. The CDR3 is 15 amino acids. CDR3 coding DNA: TGTGCCAGCAGTGCACCTCACAGGATAGATCAGCCCCAGCATTTT. Its translation is CASSAPHRIDQPQHF.

The chain joins TRBV7-9 to TRBJ1-1; D possibly corresponds to TRBD1 (5 bases). Germline V gene sequence: CDR1 SEHNR, CDR2 FQNEAQ (reference sequence). V lost 3 bases to trimming and J lost 6 bases, with 14 bases between them. This CDR3 is built from 14 residues. CDR3 nucleotide sequence: TGTGCCAGCAGCTTTACCGAGGGGCGGGCTGAAGCTTTCTTT. This encodes CASSFTEGRAEAFF.

This clone has more than one count but fewer than ten. The chain employs TRBV7-2 and TRBJ1-4, with 8 bases aligning to TRBD1. The CDR3 is 15 residues long. V lost 4 bases and J lost 8; bases outside the gene matches: 9. Germline CDR1 is SGHTA and CDR2 is FQGNSA. The CDR3 here is CASSSIGQGSEKLFF. CDR3 sequence (DNA): TGTGCCAGCAGCTCAATCGGACAGGGATCCGAAAAACTGTTTTTT.

The V and J genes are TRBV19 and TRBJ1-1, with D uncertain. The V gene lost 7 bases and the J gene lost 4 bases, with 10 bases spanning the gap. The V gene's germline CDR1 is LNHDA and CDR2 SQIVND (reference sequence). The CDR3 spans 12 residues. CDR3: CASMVWGTEAFF. The CDR3 region has the DNA TGTGCCAGTATGGTCTGGGGCACTGAAGCTTTCTTT.

The rearrangement uses TRBV28 and TRBJ1-5, with TRBD1 identical over 11 bases. Germline trimming cut 8 bases from V and 1 base from J; bases unmatched to any gene: 7. Germline CDR1 MDHEN, CDR2 SYDVKM. CDR3 size: 16 residues. CDR3 sequence (DNA): TGTGCCAGCCGACGGGGGACAGGGGGGAGCAATCAGCCCCAGCATTTT. The encoded protein is CASRRGTGGSNQPQHF.

This chain joins TRBV6-5 and TRBJ2-1; perhaps TRBD1 as D (5 bases). Trimming shortened V by 8 bases and J by 7 bases, and 12 bases separated the two germline ends. This CDR3 has 12 amino acids. Germline lookup yields CDR1 MNHEY and CDR2 SVGAGI. For the CDR3, the DNA is TGTGCCAGCCCAAGTTACAGGAATGAGCAGTTCTTC. Translating gives CASPSYRNEQFF.

The chain carries TRBV14 and TRBJ1-1, with D unclear. This CDR3 contains 14 residues. Germline V gene lookup returns CDR1 SGHDN and CDR2 FVKESK. V was shortened by 3 bases and J by 6 bases, with 14 bases between the two germline ends. DNA for the CDR3: TGTGCCAGCAGCCACTTCCAGAGTTACGCTGAAGCTTTCTTT. Translation: CASSHFQSYAEAFF.

This clone is a singleton in its sample. This chain connects TRBV11-3 to TRBJ2-6; D not resolved. CDR1 is SGHNT, CDR2 YENEEA, per germline. The CDR3 is 13 amino acids. The V gene lost 1 base and the J gene lost 4 bases, with 2 bases spanning the gap. CDR3 nucleotide sequence: TGTGCCAGCAGCTTAGGCGGGGCCAACGTCCTGACTTTC. The encoded protein is CASSLGGANVLTF.

This sequence joins TRBV11-1 and TRBJ2-7, with D hard to call. Germline CDR1 SGHAT, CDR2 FQDESV (reference sequence). The CDR3 covers 12 residues. The V and J ends lost 5 bases and 3 bases respectively, with 8 bases between them. CDR3 DNA sequence: TGTGCCAGCAGCCGGATCTACTACGAGCAGTACTTC. This codes for CASSRIYYEQYF.

V and J are TRBV30 and TRBJ2-7, with 10 bases identical to TRBD1. Unmatched junction bases numbered 7, after V lost 1 base and J lost 4 bases. The CDR3 totals 15 residues. CDR1 and CDR2 from the germline V gene are GTSNPN and SVGIG (reference sequence). The CDR3 is CAWSGGTGVWYEQYF. DNA for the CDR3: TGTGCCTGGAGTGGAGGGACAGGGGTTTGGTACGAGCAGTACTTC.

This clone came up once. V usage is TRBV4-1 and J usage is TRBJ1-1; no clear D. Germline CDR1 is MGHRA and CDR2 is YSYEKL. This CDR3 is built from 15 residues. Deletions cut 0 bases from V and 1 base from J, with 9 bases between. Here the CDR3 reads CASSQDLTWNTEAFF. In nucleotides, the CDR3 is TGCGCCAGCAGCCAAGATCTCACGTGGAACACTGAAGCTTTCTTT.

CDR3 amino acids: CASSYGGDFYGYTF. CDR3 coding DNA: TGTGCCAGCAGTTACGGAGGGGACTTCTATGGCTACACCTTC. The V and J genes are TRBV6-5 and TRBJ1-2, with D perhaps TRBD1 (5 bases). The CDR3 runs 14 residues. The V gene lost 2 bases and the J gene lost 4 bases, with 11 bases spanning the gap. Looked up from germline, CDR1 is MNHEY and CDR2 is SVGAGI.

The gene calls are TRBV14 and TRBJ2-3, with D perhaps matching TRBD1 or TRBD2 (5 bases each). V was clipped by 9 bases and J by 0 bases, with 19 bases between them. Per the germline V gene, CDR1 is SGHDN and CDR2 is FVKESK. This CDR3 is built from 16 residues. The CDR3 region has the DNA TGTGCCAGTCCCCGCCCGGGACCAATTAGCACAGATACGCAGTATTTT. It codes for CASPRPGPISTDTQYF.